Sequencing of this T cell receptor beta chain was carried out in a study of T cell responses to AZD1222 COVID-19 vaccine. Overall study findings and caveats: Only five to seven AZD1222 recipients were seropositive at baseline.

This CDR3 has 16 residues. The germline V gene encodes CDR1 LGHNA and CDR2 YNFKEQ. V dropped 0 bases and J dropped 5; count of bases not matched to a gene: 6. This clone was recorded once. Its antigen is still unknown. The assay was immunoSEQ multiplex PCR, and TCRdb's table has in-frame clones only and misses some. The sample has roughly 100,000 clones, less than 95% seen once. The receptor was isolated from an adult who received the AZD1222 COVID-19 vaccine. The sequenced sample was peripheral blood, obtained 28 days after the second AZD1222 dose. V usage is TRBV4-2 and J usage is TRBJ1-5; 8 nucleotides match TRBD1. CDR3 residues: CASSQDDTGGHQPQHF. CDR3 coding DNA: TGTGCCAGCAGCCAAGATGACACAGGGGGGCATCAGCCCCAGCATTTT.